The rows below give T cell receptor beta chains drawn from one sample of a study of glioma-infiltrating T cells. TCRdb re-called the multiplex PCR reads with MiXCR, one entry per CDR3 protein. The sample yields about 93,000 distinct CDR3 sequences, 35% to 45% seen once. Sequencing input: glioma tissue, nonneoplastic brain tissue, or PBMCs (not recorded which). The receptors shown here come from a human donor with low-grade glioma or glioblastoma, undergoing nonglioma brain surgery, or in good health (not recorded which). Both conserved end residues are part of each CDR3. Fields, in order: V gene, clone size, CDR3 length, D gene, J gene, CDR3 protein, CDR3 DNA. The D gene is left open where the match is weak. Only some rows state a clone size, as once, few, many or a class for expanded clones.

v_call: TRBV6-5
clone_size: .
cdr3_length: 14
d_call: TRBD1
j_call: TRBJ2-7
cdr3_aa: CASSEKGQGHEQYF
cdr3_nt: TGTGCCAGCAGTGAAAAGGGACAGGGCCACGAGCAGTACTTC

v_call: TRBV19
clone_size: many
cdr3_length: 14
d_call: .
j_call: TRBJ2-6
cdr3_aa: CASTPGSGANVLTF
cdr3_nt: TGTGCCAGTACCCCGGGGTCTGGGGCCAACGTCCTGACTTTC

v_call: TRBV28
clone_size: many
cdr3_length: 16
d_call: TRBD1
j_call: TRBJ2-1
cdr3_aa: CASNLRAGTGNNEQFF
cdr3_nt: TGTGCCAGCAATTTACGGGCCGGGACAGGGAACAATGAGCAGTTCTTC

v_call: TRBV29-1
clone_size: .
cdr3_length: 17
d_call: TRBD1
j_call: TRBJ2-5
cdr3_aa: CSVESPHRGPPQETQYF
cdr3_nt: TGCAGCGTTGAAAGTCCCCACAGGGGTCCTCCCCAAGAGACCCAGTACTTC

v_call: TRBV6-2/TRBV6-3
clone_size: .
cdr3_length: 13
d_call: .
j_call: TRBJ1-3
cdr3_aa: CASTRNGRNTVYF
cdr3_nt: TGTGCCAGCACCAGGAACGGTCGGAACACCGTATATTTT

v_call: TRBV29-1
clone_size: .
cdr3_length: 18
d_call: TRBD2
j_call: TRBJ2-5
cdr3_aa: CSDRHGTSGESQQGTQYF
cdr3_nt: TGCAGCGATAGACATGGGACTAGCGGAGAGAGCCAACAAGGGACCCAGTACTTC

v_call: TRBV6-1
clone_size: .
cdr3_length: 13
d_call: .
j_call: TRBJ1-2
cdr3_aa: CASSEAGVEGYTF
cdr3_nt: TGTGCCAGCAGTGAAGCGGGGGTCGAAGGCTACACCTTC

v_call: TRBV2
clone_size: many
cdr3_length: 13
d_call: TRBD1
j_call: TRBJ1-1
cdr3_aa: CASRQEGASEAFF
cdr3_nt: TGTGCCAGCAGGCAAGAGGGGGCCTCTGAAGCTTTCTTT

v_call: TRBV11-2
clone_size: many
cdr3_length: 14
d_call: TRBD1
j_call: TRBJ2-7
cdr3_aa: CASSLLGQGSTQYF
cdr3_nt: TGTGCCAGCAGCTTACTTGGACAGGGCAGCACGCAGTACTTC

v_call: TRBV29-1
clone_size: many
cdr3_length: 14
d_call: TRBD1
j_call: TRBJ1-2
cdr3_aa: CSVDYAGTGNGYTF
cdr3_nt: TGCAGCGTCGACTACGCCGGGACAGGGAATGGCTACACCTTC

v_call: TRBV28
clone_size: .
cdr3_length: 11
d_call: .
j_call: TRBJ2-5
cdr3_aa: CASSHTETQYF
cdr3_nt: TGTGCCAGCAGTCACACAGAGACCCAGTACTTC

v_call: TRBV11-1
clone_size: many
cdr3_length: 15
d_call: TRBD2
j_call: TRBJ2-1
cdr3_aa: CASSSRLAGGGEQFF
cdr3_nt: TGTGCCAGCAGCTCCAGACTAGCGGGAGGGGGTGAGCAGTTCTTC

v_call: TRBV20-1
clone_size: many
cdr3_length: 12
d_call: .
j_call: TRBJ1-2
cdr3_aa: CSAPTENYGYTF
cdr3_nt: TGCAGTGCTCCGACAGAAAACTATGGCTACACCTTC

v_call: TRBV4-1
clone_size: few
cdr3_length: 16
d_call: .
j_call: TRBJ2-5
cdr3_aa: CASSTVTGEGGETQYF
cdr3_nt: TGCGCCAGCAGCACGGTGACAGGGGAGGGTGGAGAGACCCAGTACTTC

v_call: TRBV20-1
clone_size: many
cdr3_length: 14
d_call: TRBD2
j_call: TRBJ2-7
cdr3_aa: CSARPSGRGYEQYF
cdr3_nt: TGCAGTGCTAGACCTAGCGGGAGAGGGTACGAGCAGTACTTC

v_call: TRBV7-7
clone_size: many
cdr3_length: 13
d_call: .
j_call: TRBJ1-1
cdr3_aa: CASSSQPNTEAFF
cdr3_nt: TGTGCCAGCAGTTCCCAGCCGAACACTGAAGCTTTCTTT

v_call: TRBV20-1
clone_size: .
cdr3_length: 12
d_call: .
j_call: TRBJ2-1
cdr3_aa: CSASGGYNEQFF
cdr3_nt: TGCAGTGCTAGCGGAGGATACAATGAGCAGTTCTTC

v_call: TRBV5-5
clone_size: .
cdr3_length: 15
d_call: .
j_call: TRBJ1-3
cdr3_aa: CASSSTNWDKNTIYF
cdr3_nt: TGTGCCAGCAGCTCTACCAATTGGGACAAAAACACCATATATTTT

v_call: TRBV12-3/TRBV12-4
clone_size: many
cdr3_length: 13
d_call: .
j_call: TRBJ1-5
cdr3_aa: CASTEDANQPQHF
cdr3_nt: TGTGCCAGCACCGAAGACGCCAATCAGCCCCAGCATTTT

v_call: TRBV20-1
clone_size: .
cdr3_length: 11
d_call: .
j_call: TRBJ2-1
cdr3_aa: CSAGDSYEQFF
cdr3_nt: TGCAGTGCTGGAGACTCCTATGAGCAGTTCTTC

v_call: TRBV19
clone_size: many
cdr3_length: 14
d_call: .
j_call: TRBJ2-5
cdr3_aa: CASSIARGGQTQYF
cdr3_nt: TGTGCCAGTAGTATCGCGCGCGGCGGGCAGACCCAGTACTTC

v_call: TRBV10-3
clone_size: many
cdr3_length: 14
d_call: TRBD1
j_call: TRBJ2-5
cdr3_aa: CAIRGQGTQETQYF
cdr3_nt: TGTGCCATCAGGGGACAGGGAACCCAAGAGACCCAGTACTTC

v_call: TRBV20-1
clone_size: many
cdr3_length: 11
d_call: .
j_call: TRBJ2-7
cdr3_aa: CSATHQDEQYF
cdr3_nt: TGCAGTGCAACCCACCAGGACGAGCAGTACTTC

v_call: TRBV19
clone_size: many
cdr3_length: 13
d_call: .
j_call: TRBJ2-7
cdr3_aa: CASSPVEGVEQYF
cdr3_nt: TGTGCCAGTAGTCCCGTTGAGGGAGTAGAGCAGTACTTC

v_call: TRBV20-1
clone_size: .
cdr3_length: 13
d_call: .
j_call: TRBJ1-2
cdr3_aa: CSARLLPSDGYTF
cdr3_nt: TGCAGTGCTAGACTACTCCCGTCGGATGGCTACACATTC

v_call: TRBV18
clone_size: many
cdr3_length: 12
d_call: .
j_call: TRBJ2-3
cdr3_aa: CASSRQTDTQYF
cdr3_nt: TGTGCCAGCTCACGACAGACAGATACGCAGTATTTT

v_call: TRBV27
clone_size: .
cdr3_length: 12
d_call: .
j_call: TRBJ1-6
cdr3_aa: CDSGTRYSPLHF
cdr3_nt: TGTGATAGCGGGACGAGGTATTCACCCCTCCACTTT

v_call: TRBV4-1
clone_size: .
cdr3_length: 16
d_call: TRBD2
j_call: TRBJ2-3
cdr3_aa: CASSQGGLAVGDTQYF
cdr3_nt: TGCGCCAGCAGCCAAGGTGGACTAGCGGTAGGAGATACGCAGTATTTT

v_call: TRBV6-9
clone_size: .
cdr3_length: 14
d_call: .
j_call: TRBJ2-5
cdr3_aa: CASSYSRQQETQYF
cdr3_nt: TGTGCCAGCAGTTACAGCAGGCAGCAAGAGACCCAGTACTTC

v_call: TRBV6-2/TRBV6-3
clone_size: .
cdr3_length: 11
d_call: .
j_call: TRBJ2-5
cdr3_aa: CASSHGTTQYF
cdr3_nt: TGTGCCAGCAGTCACGGGACTACCCAGTACTTC

v_call: TRBV5-4
clone_size: .
cdr3_length: 16
d_call: TRBD2
j_call: TRBJ2-7
cdr3_aa: CASSFPGLAGDYEQYF
cdr3_nt: TGCGCCAGCAGCTTTCCGGGACTAGCGGGTGACTACGAGCAGTACTTC

v_call: TRBV12-3/TRBV12-4
clone_size: many
cdr3_length: 17
d_call: TRBD1
j_call: TRBJ1-3
cdr3_aa: CASSTGTGGLSGNTIYF
cdr3_nt: TGTGCCAGCAGTACCGGGACAGGGGGCCTCTCTGGAAACACCATATATTTT

v_call: TRBV14
clone_size: many
cdr3_length: 15
d_call: .
j_call: TRBJ2-3
cdr3_aa: CASSQERDRADTQYF
cdr3_nt: TGTGCCAGCAGCCAAGAACGGGACCGCGCAGATACGCAGTATTTT

v_call: TRBV30
clone_size: many
cdr3_length: 14
d_call: TRBD1
j_call: TRBJ1-1
cdr3_aa: CAWSYGQGAAAAFF
cdr3_nt: TGTGCCTGGAGTTACGGACAGGGGGCGGCTGCAGCTTTCTTT

v_call: TRBV2
clone_size: many
cdr3_length: 15
d_call: .
j_call: TRBJ2-3
cdr3_aa: CASSEMGRGGDTQYF
cdr3_nt: TGTGCCAGCAGTGAAATGGGGCGTGGGGGAGATACGCAGTATTTT

v_call: TRBV28
clone_size: many
cdr3_length: 14
d_call: .
j_call: TRBJ2-2
cdr3_aa: CASSFWGLAGELFF
cdr3_nt: TGTGCCAGCAGTTTCTGGGGGTTGGCCGGGGAGCTGTTTTTT

v_call: TRBV29-1
clone_size: .
cdr3_length: 15
d_call: .
j_call: TRBJ1-5
cdr3_aa: CSVETGLSVVQPQHF
cdr3_nt: TGCAGCGTTGAAACAGGGCTATCCGTAGTTCAGCCTCAGCATTTT

v_call: TRBV5-1
clone_size: many
cdr3_length: 13
d_call: .
j_call: TRBJ2-7
cdr3_aa: CASRTGGGYEQYF
cdr3_nt: TGCGCCAGCAGAACAGGGGGGGGATACGAGCAGTACTTC

v_call: TRBV20-1
clone_size: many
cdr3_length: 13
d_call: TRBD1
j_call: TRBJ1-2
cdr3_aa: CSAHDRGSDGYTF
cdr3_nt: TGCAGTGCCCATGACAGGGGGAGTGATGGCTACACCTTC

v_call: TRBV19
clone_size: many
cdr3_length: 13
d_call: .
j_call: TRBJ1-2
cdr3_aa: CASAPPGSNGYTF
cdr3_nt: TGTGCCAGCGCCCCGCCGGGTTCGAACGGCTACACCTTC

v_call: TRBV19
clone_size: many
cdr3_length: 15
d_call: .
j_call: TRBJ2-7
cdr3_aa: CASSKIEKETYEQYF
cdr3_nt: TGTGCCAGTAGTAAGATAGAAAAGGAAACCTACGAGCAGTACTTC

v_call: TRBV20-1
clone_size: many
cdr3_length: 15
d_call: .
j_call: TRBJ1-1
cdr3_aa: CSARPPIGAETEAFF
cdr3_nt: TGCAGTGCTAGACCGCCGATAGGGGCAGAGACTGAAGCTTTCTTT

v_call: TRBV27
clone_size: many
cdr3_length: 14
d_call: TRBD1
j_call: TRBJ2-7
cdr3_aa: CASSITGVDYEQYF
cdr3_nt: TGTGCCAGCAGTATAACAGGGGTCGACTACGAGCAGTACTTC